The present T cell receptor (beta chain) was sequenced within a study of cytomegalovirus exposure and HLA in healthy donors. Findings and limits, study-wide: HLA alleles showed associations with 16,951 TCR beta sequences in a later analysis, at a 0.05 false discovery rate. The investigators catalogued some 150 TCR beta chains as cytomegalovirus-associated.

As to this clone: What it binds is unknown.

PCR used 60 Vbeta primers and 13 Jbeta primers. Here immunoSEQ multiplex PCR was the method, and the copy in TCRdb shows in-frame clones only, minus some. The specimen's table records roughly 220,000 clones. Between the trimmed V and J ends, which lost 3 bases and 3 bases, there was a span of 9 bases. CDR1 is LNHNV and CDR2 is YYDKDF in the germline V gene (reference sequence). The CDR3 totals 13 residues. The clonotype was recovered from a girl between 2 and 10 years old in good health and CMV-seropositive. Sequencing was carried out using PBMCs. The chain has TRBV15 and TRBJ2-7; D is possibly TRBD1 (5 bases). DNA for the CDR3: TGTGCCACCAGCAGTGAAGACAGCTACGAGCAGTACTTC. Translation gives CATSSEDSYEQYF.